This is a list of T cell receptor beta chains from one sample in a study of radiotherapy plus CTLA-4 blockade in lung cancer. Produced via immunoSEQ multiplex PCR; TCRdb's table is partial and in-frame only. The repertoire holds about 72,000 clones, with around 81% as singletons. The sequencing here drew on peripheral blood, taken from a patient treated with radiotherapy plus ipilimumab. The receptor set was obtained from a human donor with non-small cell lung cancer who had a partial response to radiotherapy plus ipilimumab. Each CDR3 is given with its conserved first and last residue. The order of the fields is CDR3 protein, CDR3 DNA, J gene, D gene, V gene, clone size. The D gene is left open where the match is weak. Rows may omit the clone size; those that give it use once, few, many or a size class.

CDR3aa: CASSEGDSPIYEQYF
CDR3nt: TGTGCCAGCAGTGAAGGGGACAGCCCAATCTACGAGCAGTACTTC
j_gene: TRBJ2-7
d_gene: TRBD1
v_gene: TRBV2
abundance: .

CDR3aa: CASRGSSYEQYF
CDR3nt: TGTGCCAGCAGGGGGAGCTCCTACGAGCAGTACTTC
j_gene: TRBJ2-7
d_gene: .
v_gene: TRBV6-4
abundance: once

CDR3aa: CASSSDRGRNTGELFF
CDR3nt: TGTGCCAGTAGTTCCGACAGGGGGCGCAACACCGGGGAGCTGTTTTTT
j_gene: TRBJ2-2
d_gene: TRBD1
v_gene: TRBV19
abundance: .

CDR3aa: CASSLGATDTQYF
CDR3nt: TGCGCCAGCAGCTTGGGGGCCACAGATACGCAGTATTTT
j_gene: TRBJ2-3
d_gene: .
v_gene: TRBV5-1
abundance: .

CDR3aa: CASSPTGSNQPQHF
CDR3nt: TGTGCCAGCAGTCCAACAGGGAGCAATCAGCCCCAGCATTTT
j_gene: TRBJ1-5
d_gene: .
v_gene: TRBV27
abundance: .

CDR3aa: CAWSASAGFQFF
CDR3nt: TGTGCCTGGAGTGCCTCGGCAGGGTTCCAGTTCTTC
j_gene: TRBJ2-1
d_gene: .
v_gene: TRBV30
abundance: .

CDR3aa: CASLRRLPNTGELFF
CDR3nt: TGTGCCTCGCTGCGGCGCCTACCGAACACCGGGGAGCTGTTTTTT
j_gene: TRBJ2-2
d_gene: .
v_gene: TRBV19
abundance: .

CDR3aa: CASSLASQMNTEAFF
CDR3nt: TGTGCCAGCAGCTTGGCAAGTCAGATGAACACTGAAGCTTTCTTT
j_gene: TRBJ1-1
d_gene: .
v_gene: TRBV5-5
abundance: .

CDR3aa: CASSYRGINEQFF
CDR3nt: TGTGCCAGCAGTTACAGGGGCATCAATGAGCAGTTCTTC
j_gene: TRBJ2-1
d_gene: .
v_gene: TRBV6-5
abundance: .

CDR3aa: CASRTGQSNYGYTF
CDR3nt: TGTGCCAGTAGGACGGGACAGAGTAACTATGGCTACACCTTC
j_gene: TRBJ1-2
d_gene: TRBD1
v_gene: TRBV19
abundance: .

CDR3aa: CASSRDSNYGYTF
CDR3nt: TGTGCCAGCAGTAGGGACAGCAACTATGGCTACACCTTC
j_gene: TRBJ1-2
d_gene: TRBD1
v_gene: TRBV2
abundance: .

CDR3aa: CATMDPRAGDTEAFF
CDR3nt: TGTGCCACGATGGATCCTCGGGCGGGTGACACTGAAGCTTTCTTT
j_gene: TRBJ1-1
d_gene: .
v_gene: TRBV19
abundance: once

CDR3aa: CASSTRTSGLADTQYF
CDR3nt: TGTGCCAGCAGCACCCGGACTAGCGGGCTCGCAGATACGCAGTATTTT
j_gene: TRBJ2-3
d_gene: TRBD2
v_gene: TRBV5-4
abundance: once

CDR3aa: CASSVAPSGTYNEQFF
CDR3nt: TGTGCCAGCAGTGTCGCCCCGAGCGGGACCTACAATGAGCAGTTCTTC
j_gene: TRBJ2-1
d_gene: TRBD2
v_gene: TRBV6-4
abundance: .

CDR3aa: CASMVEALATGELFF
CDR3nt: TGTGCCAGCATGGTCGAGGCACTTGCAACCGGGGAGCTGTTTTTT
j_gene: TRBJ2-2
d_gene: .
v_gene: TRBV2
abundance: .

CDR3aa: CASRETGDYGYTF
CDR3nt: TGTGCCAGCAGGGAAACAGGGGACTATGGCTACACCTTC
j_gene: TRBJ1-2
d_gene: TRBD1
v_gene: TRBV25-1
abundance: few

CDR3aa: CASSLSSGRAHTGELFF
CDR3nt: TGTGCCAGCAGCTTAAGTAGCGGGAGAGCTCACACCGGGGAGCTGTTTTTT
j_gene: TRBJ2-2
d_gene: TRBD2
v_gene: TRBV7-3
abundance: few

CDR3aa: CASSKGLAGAVTGELFF
CDR3nt: TGTGCCAGCAGCAAAGGGCTAGCGGGAGCGGTCACCGGGGAGCTGTTTTTT
j_gene: TRBJ2-2
d_gene: TRBD2
v_gene: TRBV7-9
abundance: few

CDR3aa: CASSRPGWTGNNEQFF
CDR3nt: TGTGCCAGCAGCCGGCCCGGGTGGACAGGGAACAATGAGCAGTTCTTC
j_gene: TRBJ2-1
d_gene: TRBD1
v_gene: TRBV5-4
abundance: .

CDR3aa: CASTDLAVAYEQYF
CDR3nt: TGCGCCAGCACCGATCTAGCAGTTGCCTACGAGCAGTACTTC
j_gene: TRBJ2-7
d_gene: .
v_gene: TRBV5-1
abundance: once

CDR3aa: CASSHGDSYEQYF
CDR3nt: TGTGCCAGTAGTCATGGGGACAGCTACGAGCAGTACTTC
j_gene: TRBJ2-7
d_gene: TRBD1
v_gene: TRBV19
abundance: .

CDR3aa: CASSLAGGPGETQYF
CDR3nt: TGCGCCAGCAGTTTAGCGGGAGGGCCGGGGGAGACCCAGTACTTC
j_gene: TRBJ2-5
d_gene: TRBD2
v_gene: TRBV10-1
abundance: .

CDR3aa: CATSRGGGRREQYF
CDR3nt: TGTGCCACCAGCAGAGGGGGCGGGAGGCGCGAGCAGTACTTC
j_gene: TRBJ2-7
d_gene: TRBD2
v_gene: TRBV15
abundance: .

CDR3aa: CASSDSSGANVLTF
CDR3nt: TGTGCCAGCAGCGACAGTTCTGGGGCCAACGTCCTGACTTTC
j_gene: TRBJ2-6
d_gene: .
v_gene: TRBV2
abundance: .

CDR3aa: CASSLSGVSNQPQHF
CDR3nt: TGCGCCAGCAGCTTATCGGGGGTTAGCAATCAGCCCCAGCATTTT
j_gene: TRBJ1-5
d_gene: .
v_gene: TRBV5-1
abundance: .

CDR3aa: CASSLRDRDRGGEQYF
CDR3nt: TGTGCCAGCAGCTTAAGGGACCGGGACAGGGGAGGCGAGCAGTACTTC
j_gene: TRBJ2-7
d_gene: TRBD1
v_gene: TRBV7-2
abundance: .

CDR3aa: CASSFETRQGYTF
CDR3nt: TGTGCCAGCAGCTTCGAGACCCGACAGGGCTACACCTTC
j_gene: TRBJ1-2
d_gene: .
v_gene: TRBV7-2
abundance: .

CDR3aa: CASSQAGGEFYTDTQYF
CDR3nt: TGCGCCAGCAGCCAGGCCGGCGGGGAGTTTTACACAGATACGCAGTATTTT
j_gene: TRBJ2-3
d_gene: .
v_gene: TRBV4-1
abundance: .